Each of the 3 T cell receptor beta chains below was sequenced from the same sample in a study of siplizumab effects on memory and regulatory T cells. Assay used: immunoSEQ multiplex PCR; TCRdb lists only in-frame clones, some missing. This table has about 120,000 clones, 93% appearing once. The sample taken for sequencing was non-Treg CD4+ T cells sorted from blood. The receptors were sampled from a human donor in good health.

The chain couples TRBV5-6 to TRBJ2-7; D unclear. With 1 base removed from V and 5 bases from J, the gap between germline ends came to 13 bases. CDR3 length: 14 amino acids. The germline gives CDR1 SGHDT, CDR2 YYEEEE. This CDR3 reads CASSLLRTNNEQYF. The DNA for the CDR3 is TGTGCCAGCAGCTTGTTGAGAACGAATAACGAGCAGTACTTC.

V usage is TRBV5-1 and J usage is TRBJ1-2, with 9 bases that match TRBD1. Unmatched junction bases numbered 0, after V lost 0 bases and J lost 6 bases. This CDR3 has 13 amino acids. Germline values: CDR1 SGHRS, CDR2 YFSETQ. Written as DNA, the CDR3 is TGCGCCAGCAGCTTGGGACAGGGGGATGGCTACACCTTC. This gives the protein CASSLGQGDGYTF.

The chain is built from TRBV4-2 and TRBJ1-3; D call uncertain. The CDR3 has 16 residues. V lost 0 bases and J lost 0, with 9 bases in between. The germline CDR1 and CDR2 sequences are LGHNA and YNFKEQ. CDR3 region: CASSQDLSYSGNTIYF. The CDR3 bases are TGTGCCAGCAGCCAAGATCTCAGTTACTCTGGAAACACCATATATTTT.